This T cell receptor (beta chain) comes out of a study of blood T cells in healthy people across ages. Study-level results: Those diversity estimates obtained from one million T cells were thought to be underestimates. Older individuals had lower TCR beta diversity per million T cells (the decline was roughly linear).

The table lists this clonotype with a few counts. Its target is not known. This CDR3 contains 15 residues. V was pared by 0 bases and J by 6 bases, with 2 bases of the junction left unmatched. Germline CDR1 is SGDLS and CDR2 is YYNGEE. Using a J-beta primer mix together with a sample-barcoded 5' primer, a second PCR was run for about 6 to 11 cycles. MiXCR, run by TCRdb on the 5' RACE reads, gives a single entry per CDR3 protein. The table lists fewer than 2 million distinct CDR3 sequences, approximately 40% of them singletons, with about 23% in the top ten. Whenever a sample was processed, at least 6.5 million PBMCs were isolated.

The J gene is TRBJ1-6, the V gene TRBV9; TRBD1 matches at 8 bases. The clonotype comes from a human donor in good health. Specimen: blood. CDR3 sequence reads: CASSVVGTGNSPLHF. Written as DNA, the CDR3 is TGTGCCAGCAGCGTAGTGGGGACAGGTAATTCACCCCTCCACTTT.